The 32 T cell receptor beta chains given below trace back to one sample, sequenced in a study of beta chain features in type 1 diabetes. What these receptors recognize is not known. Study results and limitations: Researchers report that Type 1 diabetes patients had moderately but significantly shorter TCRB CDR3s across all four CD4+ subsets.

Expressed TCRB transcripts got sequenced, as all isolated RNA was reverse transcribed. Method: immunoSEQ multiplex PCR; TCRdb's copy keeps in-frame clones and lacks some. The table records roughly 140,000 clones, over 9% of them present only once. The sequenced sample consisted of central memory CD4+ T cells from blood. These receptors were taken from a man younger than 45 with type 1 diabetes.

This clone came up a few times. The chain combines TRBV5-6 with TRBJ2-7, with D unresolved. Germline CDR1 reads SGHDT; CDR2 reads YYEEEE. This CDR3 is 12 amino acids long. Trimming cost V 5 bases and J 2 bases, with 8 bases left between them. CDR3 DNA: TGTGCCAGCAGTATTAGTCCCTACGAGCAGTACTTC. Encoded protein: CASSISPYEQYF.

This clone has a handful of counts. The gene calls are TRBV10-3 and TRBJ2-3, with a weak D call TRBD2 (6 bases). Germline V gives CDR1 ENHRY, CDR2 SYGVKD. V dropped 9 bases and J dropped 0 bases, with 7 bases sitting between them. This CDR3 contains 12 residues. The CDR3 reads CAMGGSTDTQYF. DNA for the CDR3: TGTGCCATGGGAGGTAGCACAGATACGCAGTATTTT.

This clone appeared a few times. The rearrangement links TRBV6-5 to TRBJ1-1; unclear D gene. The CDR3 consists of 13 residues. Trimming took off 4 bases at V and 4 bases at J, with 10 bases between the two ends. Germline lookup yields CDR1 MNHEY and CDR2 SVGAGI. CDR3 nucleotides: TGTGCCAGCAGTTCCCCGACGGGCACTGAAGCTTTCTTT. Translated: CASSSPTGTEAFF.

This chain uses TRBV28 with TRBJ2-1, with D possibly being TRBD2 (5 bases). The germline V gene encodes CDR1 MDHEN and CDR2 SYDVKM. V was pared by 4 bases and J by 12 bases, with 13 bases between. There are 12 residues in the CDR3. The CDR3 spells CASSWTDGRQFF. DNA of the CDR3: TGTGCCAGCAGTTGGACTGACGGCCGGCAGTTCTTC.

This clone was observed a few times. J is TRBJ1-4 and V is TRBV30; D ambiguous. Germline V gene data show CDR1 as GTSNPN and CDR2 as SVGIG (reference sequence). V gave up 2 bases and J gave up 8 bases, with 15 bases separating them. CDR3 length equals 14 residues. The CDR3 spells CAWSNRLAGEKLFF. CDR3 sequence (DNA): TGTGCCTGGAGTAATAGACTGGCGGGCGAAAAACTGTTTTTT.

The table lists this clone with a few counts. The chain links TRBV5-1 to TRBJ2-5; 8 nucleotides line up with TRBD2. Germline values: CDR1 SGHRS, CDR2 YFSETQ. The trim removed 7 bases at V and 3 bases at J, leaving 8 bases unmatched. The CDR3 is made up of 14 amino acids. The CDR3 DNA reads TGCGCCAGCGGTAGCGGGATTGTTGAAGAGACCCAGTACTTC. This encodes CASGSGIVEETQYF. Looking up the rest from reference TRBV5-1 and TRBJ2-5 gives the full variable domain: KAGVTQTPRYLIKTRGQQVTLSCSPISGHRSVSWYQQTPGQGLQFLFEYFSETQRNKGNFPGRFSGRQFSNSRSEMNVSTLELGDSALYLCASGSGIVEETQYFGPGTRLLVL.

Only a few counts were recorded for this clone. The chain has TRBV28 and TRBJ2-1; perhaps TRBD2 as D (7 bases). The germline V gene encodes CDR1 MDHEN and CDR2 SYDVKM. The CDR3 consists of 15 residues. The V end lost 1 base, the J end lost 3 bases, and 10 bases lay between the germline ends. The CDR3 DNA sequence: TGTGCCAGCAGTTTATTGGGGGGGCGCTACAATGAGCAGTTCTTC. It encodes CASSLLGGRYNEQFF.

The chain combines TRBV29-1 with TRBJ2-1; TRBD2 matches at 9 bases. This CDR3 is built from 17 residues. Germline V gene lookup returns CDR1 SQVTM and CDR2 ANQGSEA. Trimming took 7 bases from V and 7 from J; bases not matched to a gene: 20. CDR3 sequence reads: CSAGIALAGASSNEQFF. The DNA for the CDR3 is TGCAGCGCCGGTATAGCCTTAGCGGGAGCAAGTTCGAATGAGCAGTTCTTC.

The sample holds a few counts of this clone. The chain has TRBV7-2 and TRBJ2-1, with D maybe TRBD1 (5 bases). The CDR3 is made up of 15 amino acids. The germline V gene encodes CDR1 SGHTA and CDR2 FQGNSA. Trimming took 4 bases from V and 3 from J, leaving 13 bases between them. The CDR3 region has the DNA TGTGCCAGCAGCTCTACGTGGGGCTTCTACAATGAGCAGTTCTTC. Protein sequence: CASSSTWGFYNEQFF.

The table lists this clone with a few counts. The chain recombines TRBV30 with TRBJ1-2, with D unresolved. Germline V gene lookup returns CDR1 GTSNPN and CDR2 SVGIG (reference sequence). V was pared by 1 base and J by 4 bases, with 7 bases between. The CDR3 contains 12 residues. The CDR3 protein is CAWSAGVYGYTF. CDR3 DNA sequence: TGTGCCTGGAGTGCCGGGGTCTATGGCTACACCTTC. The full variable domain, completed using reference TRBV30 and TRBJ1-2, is SQTIHQWPATLVQPVGSPLSLECTVEGTSNPNLYWYRQAAGRGLQLLFYSVGIGQISSEVPQNLSASRPQDRQFILSSKKLLLSDSGFYLCAWSAGVYGYTFGSGTRLTVV.

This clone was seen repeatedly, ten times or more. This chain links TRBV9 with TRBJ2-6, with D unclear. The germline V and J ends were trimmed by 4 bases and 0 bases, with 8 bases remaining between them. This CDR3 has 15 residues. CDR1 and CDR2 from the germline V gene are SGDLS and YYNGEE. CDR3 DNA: TGTGCCAGCAGCCTTATCTTCTCTGGGGCCAACGTCCTGACTTTC. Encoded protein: CASSLIFSGANVLTF.

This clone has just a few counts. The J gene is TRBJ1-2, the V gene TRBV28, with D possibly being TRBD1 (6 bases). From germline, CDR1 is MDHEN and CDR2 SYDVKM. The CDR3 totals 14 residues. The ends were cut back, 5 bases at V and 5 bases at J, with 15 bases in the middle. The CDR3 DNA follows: TGTGCCAGCAGTATCACAGGGATTAAGTATGGCTACACCTTC. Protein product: CASSITGIKYGYTF.

The CDR3 DNA reads as TGTGCCAGCAGCCGGGACAACTCCTACGAGCAGTACTTC. It yields the protein CASSRDNSYEQYF. The gene calls are TRBV7-9 and TRBJ2-7; D might be TRBD1 (6 bases). Germline V gene lookup returns CDR1 SEHNR and CDR2 FQNEAQ (reference sequence). Trimming removed 5 bases from V and 0 bases from J, with 8 bases in between. The CDR3 contains 13 residues.

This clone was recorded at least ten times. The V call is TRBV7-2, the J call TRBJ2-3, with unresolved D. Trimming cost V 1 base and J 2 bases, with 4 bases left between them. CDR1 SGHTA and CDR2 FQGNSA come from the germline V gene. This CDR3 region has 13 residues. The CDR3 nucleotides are TGTGCCAGCAGCTTAGGCGTCACAGATACGCAGTATTTT. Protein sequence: CASSLGVTDTQYF.

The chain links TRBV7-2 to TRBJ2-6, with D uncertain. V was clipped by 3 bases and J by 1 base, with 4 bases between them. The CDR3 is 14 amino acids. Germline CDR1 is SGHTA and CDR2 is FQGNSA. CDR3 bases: TGTGCCAGCAGCTTGACTTCTGGGGCCAACGTCCTGACTTTC. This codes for CASSLTSGANVLTF.

The CDR3 region is CASSLSFGQQETQYF. The CDR3 nucleotides are TGTGCCAGCAGTTTAAGTTTCGGACAGCAAGAGACCCAGTACTTC. The gene calls are TRBV28 and TRBJ2-5; tentative D call: TRBD1 (6 bases). The ends were cut back, 2 bases at V and 2 bases at J, with 12 bases in the middle. CDR1 MDHEN and CDR2 SYDVKM come from the germline V gene. The CDR3 consists of 15 residues.

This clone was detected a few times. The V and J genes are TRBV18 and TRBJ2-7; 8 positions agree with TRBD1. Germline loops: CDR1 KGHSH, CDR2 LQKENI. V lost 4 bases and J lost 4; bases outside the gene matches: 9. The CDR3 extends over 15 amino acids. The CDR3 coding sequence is TGTGCCAGCTCACTCGAGACAGGGGCCGAGTACGAGCAGTACTTC. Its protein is CASSLETGAEYEQYF.

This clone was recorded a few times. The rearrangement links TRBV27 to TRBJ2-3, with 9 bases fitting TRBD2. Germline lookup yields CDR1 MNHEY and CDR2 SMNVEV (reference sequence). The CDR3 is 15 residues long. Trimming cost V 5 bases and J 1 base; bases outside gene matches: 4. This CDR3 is CASSHRLAGTDTQYF. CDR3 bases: TGTGCCAGCAGTCACCGACTAGCGGGCACAGATACGCAGTATTTT.

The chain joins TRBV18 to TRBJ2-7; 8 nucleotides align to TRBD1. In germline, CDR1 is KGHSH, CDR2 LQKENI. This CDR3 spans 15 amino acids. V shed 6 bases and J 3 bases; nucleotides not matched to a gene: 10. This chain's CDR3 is CASSLAGTGIYEQYF. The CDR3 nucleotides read TGTGCCAGCTCGTTAGCCGGGACAGGAATCTACGAGCAGTACTTC.

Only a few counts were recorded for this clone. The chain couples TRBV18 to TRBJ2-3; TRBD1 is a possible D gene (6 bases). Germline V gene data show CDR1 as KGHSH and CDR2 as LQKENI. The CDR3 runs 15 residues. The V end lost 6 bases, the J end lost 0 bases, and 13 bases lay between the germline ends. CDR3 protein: CASSLGGDSTDTQYF. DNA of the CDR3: TGTGCCAGCTCCCTTGGGGGCGATAGCACAGATACGCAGTATTTT.

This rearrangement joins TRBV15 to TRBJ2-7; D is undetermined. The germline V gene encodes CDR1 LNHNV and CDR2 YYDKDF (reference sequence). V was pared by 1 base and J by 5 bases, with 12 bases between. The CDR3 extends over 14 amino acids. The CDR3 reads CATSRVRASDEQYF. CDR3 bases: TGTGCCACCAGCAGAGTTCGAGCGTCGGACGAGCAGTACTTC.

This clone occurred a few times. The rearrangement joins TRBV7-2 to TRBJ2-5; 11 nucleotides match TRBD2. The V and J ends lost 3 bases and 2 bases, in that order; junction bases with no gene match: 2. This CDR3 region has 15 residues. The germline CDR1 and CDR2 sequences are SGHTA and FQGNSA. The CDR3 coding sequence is TGTGCCAGCAGCTTGGGACTAGCGGCTCAAGAGACCCAGTACTTC. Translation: CASSLGLAAQETQYF.

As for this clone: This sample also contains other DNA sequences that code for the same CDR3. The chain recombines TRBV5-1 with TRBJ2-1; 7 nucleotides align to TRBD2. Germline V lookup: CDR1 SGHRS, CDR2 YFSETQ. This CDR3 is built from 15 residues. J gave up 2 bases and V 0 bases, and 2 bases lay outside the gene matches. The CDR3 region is CASSLVAGAYNEQFF. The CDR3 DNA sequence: TGCGCCAGCAGCTTGGTCGCGGGGGCCTACAATGAGCAGTTCTTC. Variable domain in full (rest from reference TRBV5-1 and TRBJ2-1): KAGVTQTPRYLIKTRGQQVTLSCSPISGHRSVSWYQQTPGQGLQFLFEYFSETQRNKGNFPGRFSGRQFSNSRSEMNVSTLELGDSALYLCASSLVAGAYNEQFFGPGTRLTVL.

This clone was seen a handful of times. The DNA of the CDR3 is TGTGCCAGCAGACGTGGCGGGGGGGCAGGGGAAAAACTGTTTTTT. It is translated as CASRRGGGAGEKLFF. The chain uses TRBV7-2 and TRBJ1-4; a possible D gene is TRBD1 (6 bases). The CDR3 is 15 residues long. V shed 6 bases and J shed 8 bases, with 19 bases lying between them. Germline CDR1 SGHTA, CDR2 FQGNSA.

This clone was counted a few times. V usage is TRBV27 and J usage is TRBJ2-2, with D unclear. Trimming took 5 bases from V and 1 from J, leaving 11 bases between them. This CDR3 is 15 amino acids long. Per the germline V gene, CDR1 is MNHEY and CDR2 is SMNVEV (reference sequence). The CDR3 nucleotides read TGTGCCAGCAGTAAAACATTCATGAACACCGGGGAGCTGTTTTTT. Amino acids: CASSKTFMNTGELFF.

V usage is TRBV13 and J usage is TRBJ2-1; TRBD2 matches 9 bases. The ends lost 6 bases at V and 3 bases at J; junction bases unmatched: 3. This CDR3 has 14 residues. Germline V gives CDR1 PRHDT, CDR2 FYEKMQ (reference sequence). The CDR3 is CASSAGGGYNEQFF. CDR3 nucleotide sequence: TGTGCCAGCAGTGCGGGAGGGGGCTACAATGAGCAGTTCTTC.

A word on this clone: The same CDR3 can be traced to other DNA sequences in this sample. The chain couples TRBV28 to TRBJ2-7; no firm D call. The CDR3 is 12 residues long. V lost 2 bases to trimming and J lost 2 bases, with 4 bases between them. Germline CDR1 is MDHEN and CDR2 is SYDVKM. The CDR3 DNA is TGTGCCAGCAGTTTACGGGCCTACGAGCAGTACTTC. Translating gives CASSLRAYEQYF.

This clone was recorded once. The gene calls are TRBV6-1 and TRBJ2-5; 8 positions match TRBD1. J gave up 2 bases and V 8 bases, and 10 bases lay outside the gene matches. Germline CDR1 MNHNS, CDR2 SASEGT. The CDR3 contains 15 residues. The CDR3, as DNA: TGTGCCAGCCAGGGGGCTAACGGAGAACAAGAGACCCAGTACTTC. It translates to CASQGANGEQETQYF.

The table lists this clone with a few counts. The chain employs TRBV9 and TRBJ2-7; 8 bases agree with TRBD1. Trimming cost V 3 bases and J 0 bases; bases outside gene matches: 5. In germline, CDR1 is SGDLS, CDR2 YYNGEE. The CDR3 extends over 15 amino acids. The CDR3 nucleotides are TGTGCCAGCAGCGAATCGACAGGGGCCTCCTACGAGCAGTACTTC. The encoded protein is CASSESTGASYEQYF.

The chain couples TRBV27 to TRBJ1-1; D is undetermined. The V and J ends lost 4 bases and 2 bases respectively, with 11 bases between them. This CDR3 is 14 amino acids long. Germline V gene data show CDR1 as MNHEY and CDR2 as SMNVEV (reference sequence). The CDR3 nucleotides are TGTGCCAGCAGTTCAGACCGGGGTAACACTGAAGCTTTCTTT. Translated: CASSSDRGNTEAFF.

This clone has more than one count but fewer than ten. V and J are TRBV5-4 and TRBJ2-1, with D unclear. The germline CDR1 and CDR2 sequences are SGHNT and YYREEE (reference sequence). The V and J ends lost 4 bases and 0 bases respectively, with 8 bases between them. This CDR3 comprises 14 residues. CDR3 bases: TGTGCCAGCAGCGGTCTGAGCTCCTACAATGAGCAGTTCTTC. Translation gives CASSGLSSYNEQFF.

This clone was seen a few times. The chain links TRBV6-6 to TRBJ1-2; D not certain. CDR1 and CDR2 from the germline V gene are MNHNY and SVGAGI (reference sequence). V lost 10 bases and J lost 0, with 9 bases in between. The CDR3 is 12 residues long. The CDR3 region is CATEGANYGYTF. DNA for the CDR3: TGTGCCACCGAGGGAGCTAACTATGGCTACACCTTC.